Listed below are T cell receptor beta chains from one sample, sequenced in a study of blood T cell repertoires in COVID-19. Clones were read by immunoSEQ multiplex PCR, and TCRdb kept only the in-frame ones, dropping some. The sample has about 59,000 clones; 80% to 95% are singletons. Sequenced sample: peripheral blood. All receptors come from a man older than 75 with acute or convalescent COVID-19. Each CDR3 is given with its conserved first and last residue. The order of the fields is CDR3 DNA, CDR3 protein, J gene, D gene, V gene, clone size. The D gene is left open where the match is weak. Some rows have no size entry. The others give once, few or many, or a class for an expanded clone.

cdr3_nt: TGTGCCAGCAGTACCCCCGGGACAGGGATCTACGAGCAGTACTTC
cdr3_aa: CASSTPGTGIYEQYF
j_call: TRBJ2-7
d_call: TRBD1
v_call: TRBV27
clone_size: NA

cdr3_nt: TGTGCCAGCAGCTTGTCGGGGGGGCGCCTCACCGGGGAGCTGTTTTTT
cdr3_aa: CASSLSGGRLTGELFF
j_call: TRBJ2-2
d_call: TRBD2
v_call: TRBV7-9
clone_size: NA

cdr3_nt: TGTGCCAGCAGCCGGACAGGGTTTGCCGGGGAGCTGTTTTTT
cdr3_aa: CASSRTGFAGELFF
j_call: TRBJ2-2
d_call: TRBD1
v_call: TRBV9
clone_size: NA

cdr3_nt: TGTGCCAGCAGCCTAGGGACAGGGGGCGACTATGGCTACACCTTC
cdr3_aa: CASSLGTGGDYGYTF
j_call: TRBJ1-2
d_call: TRBD1
v_call: TRBV5-4
clone_size: NA

cdr3_nt: TGTGCCAGCTCCACCCGGGGGGGAAACGGAAACACCATATATTTT
cdr3_aa: CASSTRGGNGNTIYF
j_call: TRBJ1-3
d_call: NA
v_call: TRBV2
clone_size: NA

cdr3_nt: TGTGCCAGCTCACAGGGACAGGGCTCTAGGTATGGCTACACCTTC
cdr3_aa: CASSQGQGSRYGYTF
j_call: TRBJ1-2
d_call: TRBD1
v_call: TRBV18
clone_size: NA

cdr3_nt: TGTGCCAGCAGTTCCCCCGGGGAGGCCCCGGGGGCTTTCTTT
cdr3_aa: CASSSPGEAPGAFF
j_call: TRBJ1-1
d_call: NA
v_call: TRBV28
clone_size: once

cdr3_nt: TGCGCCAGCAGCCAACAGGGGGCGGGCGGCTACACCTTC
cdr3_aa: CASSQQGAGGYTF
j_call: TRBJ1-2
d_call: TRBD1
v_call: TRBV5-1
clone_size: NA

cdr3_nt: TGTGCCAGCAGCCCCCTGTCAGGGGCAGGCTCTGGGGCCAACGTCCTGACTTTC
cdr3_aa: CASSPLSGAGSGANVLTF
j_call: TRBJ2-6
d_call: NA
v_call: TRBV7-6
clone_size: once

cdr3_nt: TGTGCCAGCAGCTTGGCCGGGAGGAACACTGAAGCTTTCTTT
cdr3_aa: CASSLAGRNTEAFF
j_call: TRBJ1-1
d_call: NA
v_call: TRBV5-4
clone_size: NA

cdr3_nt: TGTGCCAGCAGCTTACCCAGCGGGGGAGCCCTCGGGACCCAGTACTTC
cdr3_aa: CASSLPSGGALGTQYF
j_call: TRBJ2-5
d_call: TRBD2
v_call: TRBV5-4
clone_size: NA

cdr3_nt: TGTGCCAGCTCACCACCGGGACAGCCCTACGAGCAGTACTTC
cdr3_aa: CASSPPGQPYEQYF
j_call: TRBJ2-7
d_call: TRBD1
v_call: TRBV18
clone_size: NA

cdr3_nt: TGTGCCAGCAGTCCCCGGGCAGGGTTTCCCCACGAGCAGTACTTC
cdr3_aa: CASSPRAGFPHEQYF
j_call: TRBJ2-7
d_call: NA
v_call: TRBV28
clone_size: NA

cdr3_nt: TGCGCCAGCACCTTAGGAGAAGCCAAAAACATTCAGTACTTC
cdr3_aa: CASTLGEAKNIQYF
j_call: TRBJ2-4
d_call: NA
v_call: TRBV5-1
clone_size: NA

cdr3_nt: TGTGCCAGCAGCTTAGCGCGGGAGGACACTGAAGCTTTCTTT
cdr3_aa: CASSLAREDTEAFF
j_call: TRBJ1-1
d_call: NA
v_call: TRBV7-9
clone_size: NA

cdr3_nt: TGTGCCAGCAGCTGGACAGGGGGCACAGATACGCAGTATTTT
cdr3_aa: CASSWTGGTDTQYF
j_call: TRBJ2-3
d_call: TRBD1
v_call: TRBV2
clone_size: NA

cdr3_nt: TGTGCCACCAGCGAACGGACGGACTACCAAGAGACCCAGTACTTC
cdr3_aa: CATSERTDYQETQYF
j_call: TRBJ2-5
d_call: NA
v_call: TRBV15
clone_size: NA

cdr3_nt: TGCGCCAGCAGCTTGGATACATTCGGGTACGAGCAGTACTTC
cdr3_aa: CASSLDTFGYEQYF
j_call: TRBJ2-7
d_call: NA
v_call: TRBV5-1
clone_size: NA

cdr3_nt: TGTGCCAGCAGCTTGGGACTAGCGGGGGGGAGCTCCTACGAGCAGTACTTC
cdr3_aa: CASSLGLAGGSSYEQYF
j_call: TRBJ2-7
d_call: TRBD2
v_call: TRBV7-2
clone_size: NA

cdr3_nt: TGTGCCAGTAGTAGAAGGGACAGGGTTCCCGGGGCCAACGTCCTGACTTTC
cdr3_aa: CASSRRDRVPGANVLTF
j_call: TRBJ2-6
d_call: TRBD1
v_call: TRBV19
clone_size: NA